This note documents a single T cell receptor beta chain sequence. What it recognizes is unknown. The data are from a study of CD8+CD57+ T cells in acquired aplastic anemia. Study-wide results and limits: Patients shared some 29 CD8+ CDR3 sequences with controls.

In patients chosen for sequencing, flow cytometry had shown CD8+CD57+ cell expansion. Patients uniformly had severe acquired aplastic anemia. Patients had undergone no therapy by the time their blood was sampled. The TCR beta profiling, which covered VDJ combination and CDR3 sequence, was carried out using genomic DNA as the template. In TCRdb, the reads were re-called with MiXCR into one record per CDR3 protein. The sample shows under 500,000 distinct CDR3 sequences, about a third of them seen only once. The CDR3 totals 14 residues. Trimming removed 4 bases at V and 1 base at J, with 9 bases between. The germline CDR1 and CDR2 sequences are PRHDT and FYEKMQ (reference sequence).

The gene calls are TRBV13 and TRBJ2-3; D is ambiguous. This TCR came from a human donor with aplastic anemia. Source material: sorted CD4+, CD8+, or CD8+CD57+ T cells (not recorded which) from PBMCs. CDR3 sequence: CASSSTLGTDTQYF. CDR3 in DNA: TGTGCCAGCAGCTCCACCCTGGGCACAGATACGCAGTATTTT.